This T cell receptor beta chain was identified during a study of T cells in Graves' hyperthyroidism and ophthalmopathy. Study context: Staff took peripheral blood when the initial diagnosis was made, before any treatment began. Regarding the study as a whole: Blood held most thyroid clonotypes expanded above 0.001 frequency.

Amplification targeted TCR beta CDR3 regions from RNA transcripts. A first-round RT-PCR of the TCR CDR3 used the HTBI primer set. TCRdb passed the multiplex PCR reads through MiXCR, listing each CDR3 protein once. The data hold approximately 600,000 distinct CDR3 sequences, with 15% to 20% observed a single time. This clonotype has a handful of counts. No antigen is known for it. Source material for PBMCs was less than 12 ml fresh peripheral blood. CDR3 length: 16 residues. V lost 4 bases to trimming and J lost 7 bases; unmatched junction nucleotides: 11. CDR1 is MNHNS, CDR2 SASEGT, per germline. Material: blood. The clonotype originates from a woman in her 30s with Graves' hyperthyroidism. The chain recombines TRBV6-1 with TRBJ1-5; 9 nucleotides line up with TRBD1. CDR3 protein: CASSAYPGQGYQPQHF. CDR3 DNA sequence: TGTGCCAGCAGTGCATACCCGGGACAGGGATACCAGCCCCAGCATTTT.